These 23 T cell receptor beta chains originate from one sample sequenced in a study of CD8+CD57+ T cells in acquired aplastic anemia. Both TCR beta VDJ combination and CDR3 sequence profiling were carried out. Genomic DNA was the template for this profiling. From the reads, TCRdb called clonotypes with MiXCR, one entry per CDR3 protein. Here the sample spans about 400,000 distinct CDR3 sequences, just under 70% being singletons. The sequencing sample was made of sorted CD4+, CD8+, or CD8+CD57+ T cells (not recorded which) from PBMCs. All receptors derive from a human donor in good health, serving as a control.

This clonotype was seen ten or more times. The chain recombines TRBV5-5 with TRBJ2-7, with D perhaps TRBD1 or TRBD2 (5 bases each). The germline V gene has CDR1 SGHKS and CDR2 YYEKEE (reference sequence). The V end was cut by 6 bases, the J end by 4 bases, with 20 bases between. There are 15 residues in the CDR3. CDR3 amino acids: CASKPGPVASYEQYF. The CDR3 DNA reads as TGTGCCAGCAAACCGGGACCAGTAGCCTCATACGAGCAGTACTTC.

There are many counts of this clonotype. J is TRBJ2-1 and V is TRBV7-2, with 7 bases that match TRBD1. CDR3 length: 14 residues. J gave up 6 bases and V 6 bases, and 8 bases lay outside the gene matches. Germline values: CDR1 SGHTA, CDR2 FQGNSA. CDR3 sequence: CASRQTGTANEQFF. In DNA form, the CDR3 reads TGTGCCAGCAGACAAACCGGGACAGCCAATGAGCAGTTCTTC.

The chain recombines TRBV5-6 with TRBJ2-3; 9 bases map to TRBD1. Germline V gene sequence: CDR1 SGHDT, CDR2 YYEEEE. The CDR3 has 14 residues. J lost 5 bases, V lost 10 bases, and 11 bases had no gene match. The CDR3 DNA follows: TGTGCCTGGGGACAGGGATTGGCTGAAGATACGCAGTATTTT. This translates into CAWGQGLAEDTQYF. Supplemented by reference TRBV5-6 and TRBJ2-3, the full variable domain reads DAGVTQSPTHLIKTRGQQVTLRCSPKSGHDTVSWYQQALGQGPQFIFQYYEEEERQRGNFPDRFSGHQFPNYSSELNVNALLLGDSALYLCAWGQGLAEDTQYFGPGTRLTVL.

The rearrangement uses TRBV11-2 and TRBJ2-3, with D unclear. V was pared by 6 bases and J by 2 bases, with 15 bases between. Germline CDR1 and CDR2: SGHAT and FQNNGV. The CDR3 sequence is 15 residues long. CDR3 in DNA: TGTGCCAGCAGACCCGGGTCGACCAACACAGATACGCAGTATTTT. Translation: CASRPGSTNTDTQYF.

J is TRBJ2-7 and V is TRBV11-1; no reliable D call. CDR1 and CDR2 from the germline V gene are SGHAT and FQDESV (reference sequence). V was cut by 5 bases and J by 5 bases, with 19 bases left in between. The CDR3 length is 15 residues. CDR3 DNA sequence: TGTGCCAGCAGCCCAAAATCCTTGGCTTTAGACGAGCAGTACTTC. Residues: CASSPKSLALDEQYF.

This chain joins TRBV15 and TRBJ1-2; D unresolved. CDR1 and CDR2 (germline): LNHNV, YYDKDF (reference sequence). V lost 3 bases and J lost 4, with 18 bases in between. The CDR3 runs 16 residues. CDR3 amino acids: CATSSTHSVRAYGYTF. DNA for the CDR3: TGTGCCACCAGCAGTACACACAGCGTCCGAGCCTATGGCTACACCTTC.

This clonotype occurred a few times. This rearrangement joins TRBV9 to TRBJ2-7, with D perhaps matching TRBD1 (5 bases). This CDR3 region has 12 residues. Germline V lookup: CDR1 SGDLS, CDR2 YYNGEE. The V end was cut by 3 bases, the J end by 2 bases, with 6 bases between. The CDR3 DNA follows: TGTGCCAGCAGCGGACAGACCTACGAGCAGTACTTC. It yields the protein CASSGQTYEQYF.

The rearrangement uses TRBV19 and TRBJ1-6; D is uncertain. The CDR3 has 15 amino acids. Germline V gene data show CDR1 as LNHDA and CDR2 as SQIVND (reference sequence). With 3 bases removed from V and 19 bases from J, the gap between germline ends came to 25 bases. CDR3: CASSMGGPPGTEAHF. The CDR3 DNA reads as TGTGCCAGTAGTATGGGAGGACCGCCAGGCACTGAAGCTCACTTT.

V usage is TRBV7-2 and J usage is TRBJ1-2, with D unclear. Germline values: CDR1 SGHTA, CDR2 FQGNSA. V was pared by 3 bases and J by 8 bases, with 13 bases between. The CDR3 contains 13 residues. CDR3: CASSLRSLGGYTF. The CDR3 bases are TGTGCCAGCAGCTTGCGAAGTTTGGGAGGCTACACCTTC. Looking up the rest from reference TRBV7-2 and TRBJ1-2 gives the full variable domain: GAGVSQSPSNKVTEKGKDVELRCDPISGHTALYWYRQSLGQGLEFLIYFQGNSAPDKSGLPSDRFSAERTGGSVSTLTIQRTQQEDSAVYLCASSLRSLGGYTFGSGTRLTVV.

The CDR3 is CASSVSEVFALHF. The CDR3 region has the DNA TGCGCCAGCAGCGTCAGTGAGGTCTTTGCCCTCCACTTT. This chain links TRBV4-3 with TRBJ1-6, with D uncertain. V was clipped by 5 bases and J by 14 bases, with 16 bases between them. Per germline, CDR1 LGHNA and CDR2 YSLEER. This CDR3 has 13 amino acids.

The chain has TRBV20-1 and TRBJ2-7, with 10 bases matching TRBD1. The CDR3 runs 15 residues. After removal of 2 bases from V and 2 bases from J, the junction contained 6 bases not matched to a gene. Looked up from germline, CDR1 is DFQATT and CDR2 is SNEGSKA (reference sequence). The CDR3 protein is CSARNSGTGAYEQYF. For the CDR3, the DNA is TGCAGTGCTAGAAACTCCGGGACAGGGGCCTACGAGCAGTACTTC.

This chain uses TRBV20-1 with TRBJ1-2; D is uncertain. Looked up from germline, CDR1 is DFQATT and CDR2 is SNEGSKA (reference sequence). V lost 1 base, J lost 6 bases, and 15 bases lay in between. The CDR3 totals 14 residues. The CDR3 loop reads CSARGTSGKHGYTF. Here the CDR3 DNA reads TGCAGTGCTAGAGGGACTAGCGGTAAGCATGGCTACACCTTC.

In its sample, this clonotype was seen once. The final CDR3 position lacks the conserved phenylalanine or tryptophan, pointing to a likely read error. It is unclear where the CDR3 begins or ends on the DNA, so no DNA is shown, and the CDR3 is as TCRdb lists it. The chain couples TRBV19 to TRBJ1-3. Germline CDR1 is LNHDA and CDR2 is SQIVND (reference sequence). With termini counted, the CDR3 has 16 amino acids. CDR3 sequence: CASSNTRMNTIYFGYV.

To note about this clonotype: Its ends do not fully match the called genes, so a read error is possible. V usage is TRBV9 and J usage is TRBJ1-1, with D maybe TRBD1 (5 bases). The germline V gene has CDR1 SGDLS and CDR2 YYNGEE. CDR3 length equals 13 residues. DNA for the CDR3: TGTGCCAGCAGCACTGACAGACTCACTGACGCTTTCTTT. Protein: CASSTDRLTDAFF.

The V gene is TRBV4-2, the J gene TRBJ2-5; 8 bases fit TRBD2. The CDR3 runs to 14 residues. Germline lookup yields CDR1 LGHNA and CDR2 YNFKEQ. The ends lost 4 bases at V and 4 bases at J; junction bases unmatched: 5. This chain's CDR3 is CASSRTSQGETQYF. The CDR3, as DNA: TGTGCCAGCAGCCGGACTAGCCAGGGAGAGACCCAGTACTTC.

On this clonotype: The conserved closing phenylalanine or tryptophan is absent in this CDR3, likely reflecting a read error. The DNA is left out, because the CDR3 cannot be placed on it with certainty; the CDR3 is given as TCRdb lists it. The V and J genes are TRBV2 and TRBJ2-7; TRBD1, the table's D call, was not compared with the DNA. CDR1 and CDR2 (germline): SNHLY, FYNNEI. The length of the CDR3 is 15 amino acids, counting both ends. CDR3 region: CASSYSIGQGSAGAN.

The V call is TRBV25-1, the J call TRBJ2-5, with D possibly being TRBD1 or TRBD2 (5 bases each). The CDR3 totals 15 residues. Trimming stripped 1 base from V and 3 bases from J, with 12 bases between. Looked up from germline, CDR1 is MGHDK and CDR2 is SYGVNS. The CDR3 region is CASSESGLREETQYF. The CDR3 coding sequence is TGTGCCAGCAGTGAATCTGGACTCAGGGAAGAGACCCAGTACTTC.

The J gene is TRBJ1-1, the V gene TRBV5-1, with 7 bases aligning to TRBD1. V lost 0 bases and J lost 13; bases outside the gene matches: 6. Germline V gene data show CDR1 as SGHRS and CDR2 as YFSETQ. CDR3 length: 12 amino acids. The CDR3 is CASSLAPGGNFF. CDR3 DNA: TGCGCCAGCAGCTTGGCCCCAGGGGGAAATTTCTTT.

The CDR3 coding sequence is TGTGCCAGCATGCAAGACTCCGGTGCTGGCTACACCTTC. Protein sequence: CASMQDSGAGYTF. V is TRBV6-1 and J is TRBJ1-2; D unclear. V lost 7 bases to trimming and J lost 7 bases, with 16 bases between them. The CDR3 runs to 13 residues. The germline gives CDR1 MNHNS, CDR2 SASEGT.

This chain joins TRBV7-2 and TRBJ1-2; possible D gene TRBD1, 5 bases. The ends were cut back, 1 base at V and 4 bases at J, with 16 bases in the middle. The CDR3 contains 16 residues. Germline V lookup: CDR1 SGHTA, CDR2 FQGNSA. CDR3 sequence (DNA): TGTGCCAGCAGCTTAGGCGGTACAGGATTCAGCTATGGCTACACCTTC. Protein product: CASSLGGTGFSYGYTF.

This sequence joins TRBV10-3 and TRBJ1-1, with D uncertain. Germline V gene data show CDR1 as ENHRY and CDR2 as SYGVKD. Trimming took 4 bases from V and 2 from J, leaving 5 bases between them. The CDR3 spans 12 residues. The CDR3 protein is CAISGDNTEAFF. Here the CDR3 DNA reads TGTGCCATCAGTGGGGATAACACTGAAGCTTTCTTT.

This clonotype was counted at least ten times. The DNA for the CDR3 is TGTGCCAGCAGTGTCATGGTTGAAGCTTTCTTT. Its protein is CASSVMVEAFF. V gene TRBV6-1 combines with J gene TRBJ1-1; D call uncertain. Trimming took off 4 bases at V and 7 bases at J, with 7 bases between the two ends. CDR1 and CDR2 (germline): MNHNS, SASEGT. The CDR3 loop spans 11 amino acids.

This clonotype was found once. A junction end diverges from the germline sequence, so it may reflect a read error. V is TRBV5-1 and J is TRBJ2-3; D possibly matches TRBD1 or TRBD2 (7 bases each). The CDR3 length is 13 residues. Germline V gene data show CDR1 as SGHRS and CDR2 as YFSETQ. For the CDR3, the DNA is TGTGCCAGCACCTTGCGGGGGACAGATGAGCAGTATTTT. Its protein product is CASTLRGTDEQYF.